This TCR beta chain was sequenced for a study of identical twins. Unique molecular identifiers were present on cDNA, and template switching added a universal primer site. TCRdb itself ran the 5' RACE reads through MiXCR, one entry per CDR3 protein. The sample lists roughly 230,000 distinct CDR3 sequences; about 8% were seen once. Study-level findings and limits: An excess of low generation probability was shown by twin-shared out-of-frame alpha sequences.

Details on this clonotype: Its target is not known.

The sample was also linked to a second study, of yellow fever vaccine responses in identical twins. That work states: Twins reportedly mounted vaccine T cell responses that seemed partly convergent, partly personalized.

The sample consisted of CD8+ T cells sorted from blood. The source of this sequence is a woman aged 18-29 years in good health.

CDR3 loop: CASTLRRQGDTEAFF. The CDR3 DNA sequence: TGTGCCAGCACCCTCAGGCGACAGGGGGACACTGAAGCTTTCTTT. The J gene is TRBJ1-1, the V gene TRBV7-2, with TRBD1 matching 9 bases. The V segment lost 7 bases and the J segment 3 bases; nucleotides outside the gene matches: 9. Germline CDR1 reads SGHTA; CDR2 reads FQGNSA. The CDR3 sequence is 15 residues long.